This T cell receptor beta chain was captured in a study of shared T cell receptors in the human thymus (dated by TCRdb to the early 2020s). In terms of the full investigation: The study investigated the way shared, self-reactive T-cell receptor alpha chains are produced in the human thymus.

Receptor amplification or capture employed the immunoSEQ multiplex PCR assay. TCRdb stores this immuneACCESS table with in-frame sequences only. Part of the clones is absent; in the studies checked, under half of the shortfall reflects unresolved V genes, and no reason is known for the rest. The sample contains almost 550,000 clones, about four fifths of them found a single time. The biggest ten clones account for around 0.013% of the sample. Concerning this clone itself: Its antigen specificity is not known. Within one base of it there is no much larger clone, and no base qualities were kept.

The same data also contributed to another study, on human thymus T cells. As the second paper documents: The donors were immunologically healthy infants in Finland who had open corrective cardiac surgery for congenital heart defects. Thymus tissue was obtained as surgical resects removed during corrective cardiac surgery. Both the thymic and the peripheral blood repertoires appeared to show biased V and J gene segment usage. The related research found that thymic TCR repertoires overlapped highly between unrelated individuals. The study described the TCR alpha and beta repertoires in roughly 8 infant thymus samples and a few matching peripheral blood samples. Donor ages ranging from 7 to 244 days were recorded, and 5 or 6 male and a couple of female infants were included in the cohort. Thymocytes were freed from the tissue by mechanical means and kept at -70 degrees C as pellets of roughly 9-30 million cells. Genomic DNA was extracted from frozen cell pellets with a QIAsymphony instrument. The immunoSEQ multiplex PCR assay was used to amplify the TCRB and TCRAD loci from a standardized quantity of quality-controlled genomic DNA. Amplicons spanned the V(D)J region at a length sufficient to cover the CDR3 and identify V and J genes. The commercial immunoSEQ service was used to sequence amplicons on an Illumina platform. Primer bias and sequencing errors were corrected using previously described methods, and TCRAD and TCRB definitions followed the IMGT database. The repertoires were analysed using immunoSEQ Analyzer 3.0 and VDJTools for basic statistics, V/J segment usage, diversity estimates, rarefaction and pairwise overlap. Diversity was estimated with Chao1, ChaoE, Efron-Thisted, Shannon and inverse Simpson indices, and also on datasets down-sampled to the smallest sample. Repertoire overlap was determined by strict matching of CDR3 nucleotide sequence, V gene and J gene, and Jaccard-based multidimensional scaling clustering was applied. On average, thymus samples gave 750,000 to 1,000,000 unique TCRB clonotypes, whereas blood samples gave roughly 80,000.

The origin of this receptor is a boy in the first two years of life with a congenital heart defect. Donor details come from another sample of the same person, matched by shared clones. The sequenced sample consisted of thymocytes.

The nucleotides are TGTGCCAGCAGTTCAGGACAGGCTCTGGGAGAGCAGTACTTC. This is translated as CASSSGQALGEQYF. Here the chain combines TRBV6-5 and TRBJ2-5; 7 central bases correspond to TRBD1. The germline V gene provides CDR1 MNHEY and CDR2 SVGAGI. There are 14 amino acids in the CDR3, from cysteine to phenylalanine inclusive. Only the CDR3 DNA stays, 42 bases, in frame from base 1. Trimmed from V: 4 bases; trimmed from J: 11 bases; junction bases lacking a gene match: 13.